These 19 T cell receptor beta chains were sequenced from one sample in a study of tumor-infiltrating lymphocytes in primary liver carcinoma. Priming with a constant-region primer yielded TCR beta cDNA from about 450 ng total RNA. Slightly modified ARM-PCR with three nested multiplex PCR rounds yielded TCR beta libraries. Two initial PCR rounds of ten to eleven cycles each paired TRBV1-TRBV30 forward primers with a C-beta reverse primer. Each CDR3 protein is one row after TCRdb ran MiXCR on the multiplex PCR reads. The sample shows roughly 120,000 distinct CDR3 sequences, roughly 70% of them seen only once. Co-extraction of both nucleic acids (RNA and DNA) used about 17-31 mg of unsorted bulk tissue. The material sequenced was tumor-adjacent normal liver tissue. Receptor source: a woman aged 55 to 70 with primary liver carcinoma and hepatitis B virus infection.

This clonotype ranks as medium-sized. This chain connects TRBV5-6 to TRBJ2-1; the match to TRBD2 covers 8 bases. This CDR3 is 17 amino acids long. V lost 4 bases and J lost 6; bases outside the gene matches: 15. Germline V gene data show CDR1 as SGHDT and CDR2 as YYEEEE. For the CDR3, the DNA is TGTGCCAGCAGCCCCCGGGGGGGGGCATCTGTTCTCAATGAGCAGTTCTTC. It codes for CASSPRGGASVLNEQFF.

The chain couples TRBV10-3 to TRBJ1-2; D remains unclear. CDR3 length: 12 residues. Trimming took 8 bases from V and 4 from J, leaving 11 bases between them. Germline V gene data show CDR1 as ENHRY and CDR2 as SYGVKD. Here the CDR3 DNA reads TGTGCCATCGGGTCGGATAGCTATGGCTACACCTTC. Translation: CAIGSDSYGYTF.

The sample holds many counts of this clonotype. This rearrangement joins TRBV6-2 or TRBV6-3 to TRBJ1-6; D gene ambiguous. V was clipped by 6 bases and J by 0 bases, with 12 bases between them. Germline V lookup: CDR1 MNHEY, CDR2 SVGEGT. The CDR3 runs 16 residues. CDR3 sequence (DNA): TGTGCCAGCAGCCCAATTAGGAGCTCCTATAATTCACCCCTCCACTTT. Its translation is CASSPIRSSYNSPLHF.

As concerns this clonotype: The junction shows a germline mismatch at one end, possibly a read error. The CDR3 DNA reads as TGTGCCAGCGCGCCCTGGGGCACCCATAATTCACCCCTCCACTTC. Translated: CASAPWGTHNSPLHF. This chain connects TRBV2 to TRBJ1-6; D may be TRBD1 (5 bases). The CDR3 covers 15 residues. The germline CDR1 and CDR2 sequences are SNHLY and FYNNEI.

This clonotype was seen many times. This sequence joins TRBV5-1 and TRBJ1-4, with D tentatively TRBD1 (6 bases). Trimming cost V 4 bases and J 5 bases, with 21 bases left between them. This CDR3 comprises 17 residues. The germline V gene encodes CDR1 SGHRS and CDR2 YFSETQ. The chain's CDR3 is CASSVLSPGTRNEKLFF. The CDR3, as DNA: TGCGCCAGCAGCGTACTAAGTCCCGGGACAAGAAATGAAAAACTGTTTTTT.

The chain has TRBV6-6 and TRBJ1-4; 9 bases map to TRBD1. Trimming at V came to 7 bases and at J to 4 bases, leaving 7 bases not matched to a gene. Germline loops: CDR1 MNHNY, CDR2 SVGAGI (reference sequence). This CDR3 spans 15 amino acids. Here the CDR3 reads CASIKGQGRNEKLFF. The CDR3 DNA sequence: TGTGCCAGCATTAAGGGACAGGGTCGTAATGAAAAACTGTTTTTT.

On this clonotype itself: A much bigger clone sits one base away, suggesting this may be a read error. The chain links TRBV28 to TRBJ2-3, with D possibly TRBD2 on 6 matching bases. The CDR3 runs to 15 residues. V was pared by 8 bases and J by 4 bases, with 19 bases between. Germline assignment: CDR1 MDHEN and CDR2 SYDVKM. The CDR3 nucleotides read TGTGCCAGCCGATCTTGGGGGGAGTGCGCAGATACGCAGTATTTT. Protein sequence: CASRSWGECADTQYF. The full variable domain, its missing parts supplied by reference TRBV28 and TRBJ2-3, is DVKVTQSSRYLVKRTGEKVFLECVQDMDHENMFWYRQDPGLGLRLIYFSYDVKMKEKGDIPEGYSVSREKKERFSLILESASTNQTSMYLCASRSWGECADTQYFGPGTRLTVL.

Concerning this clonotype itself: A much larger clone lies one base from this, so it may be a read error. The chain is built from TRBV5-1 and TRBJ2-1, with TRBD1 identical over 8 bases. V was pared by 4 bases and J by 0 bases, with 12 bases of the junction left unmatched. The CDR3 has 18 amino acids. Per germline, CDR1 SGHRS and CDR2 YFSETQ. The CDR3 sequence: CASSKDRVKGYSYNEQFF. CDR3 sequence (DNA): TGCGCCAGCAGCAAGGACAGGGTGAAAGGGTACTCCTACAATGAGCAGTTCTTC.

Notes on this clonotype: One end of the junction varies from germline; a read error may be responsible. The chain carries TRBV11-2 and TRBJ2-1, with 7 nucleotides matching TRBD2. The CDR3 runs to 14 residues. Per the germline V gene, CDR1 is SGHAT and CDR2 is FQNNGV. The CDR3 reads CAGSRGLVDNEQFF. Written as DNA, the CDR3 is TGTGCCGGCAGCCGTGGACTAGTTGACAATGAGCAGTTCTTC.

Notes on this clonotype: Given a much more abundant clone one base away, this may be a read error. The CDR3 DNA is TGTACCAGCAGAGAACAGGTGAACACTGAAGCTTTCTTT. It specifies CTSREQVNTEAFF. J is TRBJ1-1 and V is TRBV12-3 or TRBV12-4; D may be TRBD1 (5 bases). The CDR3 loop spans 13 amino acids.

The chain carries TRBV2 and TRBJ2-1, with D hard to call. Germline assignment: CDR1 SNHLY and CDR2 FYNNEI. V dropped 2 bases and J dropped 9 bases, with 8 bases sitting between them. The CDR3 contains 12 residues. DNA of the CDR3: TGTGCCAGCAGTGAAACGTGGAGTGAGCAGTTCTTC. Translated: CASSETWSEQFF.

This clonotype was detected only a few times. The chain joins TRBV10-3 to TRBJ2-3, with D tentatively TRBD1 or TRBD2 (5 bases each). Germline lookup yields CDR1 ENHRY and CDR2 SYGVKD. V lost 8 bases to trimming and J lost 2 bases, with 11 bases between them. CDR3 length equals 13 residues. The CDR3 reads CAIGEGYTDTQYF. The CDR3 DNA reads as TGTGCCATCGGAGAGGGGTACACAGATACGCAGTATTTT.

Note on this clonotype: A single base separates this from a much larger clone, so it may be a read error. The chain employs TRBV5-4 and TRBJ2-5; the D is unclear. This CDR3 has 15 amino acids. The germline V gene has CDR1 SGHNT and CDR2 YYREEE (reference sequence). V gave up 5 bases and J gave up 0 bases, with 14 bases separating them. The CDR3 region is CASRFKTVHQETQYF. The CDR3 bases are TGTGCCAGCAGATTCAAGACGGTACACCAAGAGACCCAGTACTTC. The entire variable domain, with the rest obtained from reference TRBV5-4 and TRBJ2-5, is as follows: ETGVTQSPTHLIKTRGQQVTLRCSSQSGHNTVSWYQQALGQGPQFIFQYYREEENGRGNFPPRFSGLQFPNYSSELNVNALELDDSALYLCASRFKTVHQETQYFGPGTRLLVL.

This clonotype was counted a few times. The rearrangement uses TRBV7-3 and TRBJ2-2; TRBD1 aligns across 7 bases. The germline V gene encodes CDR1 SGHTA and CDR2 FQGTGA. J gave up 2 bases and V 4 bases, and 13 bases lay outside the gene matches. The CDR3 is made up of 18 amino acids. The CDR3, as DNA: TGTGCCAGCAGCTCAAAGGGGGCGGGCAACCCTAACACCGGGGAGCTGTTTTTT. This translates into CASSSKGAGNPNTGELFF.

This clonotype qualifies as medium-sized (0.01 to 0.1%). The chain has TRBV11-3 and TRBJ2-1; D is undetermined. With 8 bases removed from V and 5 bases from J, the gap between germline ends came to 22 bases. The CDR3 spans 16 residues. The germline V gene has CDR1 SGHNT and CDR2 YENEEA. The CDR3 loop is CASGKGVGEKDNEQFF. CDR3 nucleotides: TGTGCCAGCGGGAAGGGCGTAGGCGAAAAGGACAATGAGCAGTTCTTC. The full variable domain, with the rest looked up from reference TRBV11-3 and TRBJ2-1, is EAGVVQSPRYKIIEKKQPVAFWCNPISGHNTLYWYLQNLGQGPELLIRYENEEAVDDSQLPKDRFSAERLKGVDSTLKIQPAELGDSAVYLCASGKGVGEKDNEQFFGPGTRLTVL.

As regards this clonotype: The junction and the germline gene differ at one end; a read error may be behind it. The rearrangement links TRBV11-2 to TRBJ2-1; the match to TRBD2 covers 7 bases. CDR1 is SGHAT, CDR2 FQNNGV, per germline. CDR3 length: 15 residues. CDR3 sequence (DNA): TGTGCAAGCAGCTTGACGCAGCGGGACTTCAGTGAGCAGTTCTTC. Its protein is CASSLTQRDFSEQFF. The entire variable domain, with the rest obtained from reference TRBV11-2 and TRBJ2-1, is as follows: EAGVAQSPRYKIIEKRQSVAFWCNPISGHATLYWYQQILGQGPKLLIQFQNNGVVDDSQLPKDRFSAERLKGVDSTLKIQPAKLEDSAVYLCASSLTQRDFSEQFFGPGTRLTVL.

The chain couples TRBV11-2 to TRBJ2-1; possible D gene TRBD2, 5 bases. CDR1 is SGHAT and CDR2 is FQNNGV in the germline V gene. This CDR3 is 21 amino acids long. V lost 1 base, J lost 2 bases, and 27 bases lay in between. The CDR3 here is CASSLGWTRGRRSKTYNEQFF. For the CDR3, the DNA is TGTGCCAGCAGCTTAGGATGGACTCGCGGTAGGAGAAGCAAAACCTACAATGAGCAGTTCTTC.

This clonotype has only a few counts. The junction departs from the called germline gene at one end, perhaps through a read error. J is TRBJ1-2 and V is TRBV29-1; 9 bases are shared with TRBD1. The CDR3 runs to 15 residues. CDR1 and CDR2 (germline): SQVTM, ANQGSEA. CDR3 residues: CSATKGQGHNYDYTF. The CDR3 DNA is TGCAGCGCAACAAAGGGACAGGGACACAACTATGACTACACTTTC.

Remarks on this clonotype: With a much larger clone just one base away, this may be a read error. Lacking the conserved final phenylalanine or tryptophan, this CDR3 likely reflects a read error. V and J are TRBV5-1 and TRBJ1-6, with TRBD1 as a possible D gene (6 bases). Trimming left V 4 bases short and J 10 bases short, with 15 bases between. The CDR3 sequence is 14 residues long. Germline V gives CDR1 SGHRS, CDR2 YFSETQ. CDR3 sequence: CASSLATGGSPLHI. The CDR3 nucleotides read TGCGCCAGCAGCCTCGCGACAGGAGGCTCACCCCTCCACATT.